A few counts support the clone carrying this T cell receptor (beta chain). Its target is not known. The data were obtained in a study of T cells after yellow fever vaccination. About the study: Fractions containing few cells were prepared with SMART-Seq v4 Ultra Low Input. Regarding the study as a whole: Among primary-vaccination clones, most reappeared after the booster, at 96% for CD4 and around 90% for CD8. The appearance of a small share of clonotypes in both CD4 and CD8 compartments was observed.

In making TCR cDNA, 5'RACE template switching added a universal primer site and UMIs to it. Each CDR3 protein gets one entry after TCRdb re-called the 5' RACE reads with MiXCR. The table has about 580,000 distinct CDR3 sequences, roughly a sixth seen once; the top ten hold around 16%. This CDR3 comprises 16 residues. Germline lookup yields CDR1 SGHNT and CDR2 YYREEE (reference sequence). The V end was cut by 0 bases, the J end by 0 bases, with 10 bases between. V gene TRBV5-4 combines with J gene TRBJ2-1; the D gene is possibly TRBD1 (6 bases). This receptor was obtained from a man aged 18 to 29 who received the YFV17D yellow fever vaccine. Material: PBMCs, obtained 4 to 5 days after the first yellow fever vaccination. CDR3 DNA sequence: TGTGCCAGCAGCTTGGCCACAGGGATCTCCTACAATGAGCAGTTCTTC. It translates to CASSLATGISYNEQFF.